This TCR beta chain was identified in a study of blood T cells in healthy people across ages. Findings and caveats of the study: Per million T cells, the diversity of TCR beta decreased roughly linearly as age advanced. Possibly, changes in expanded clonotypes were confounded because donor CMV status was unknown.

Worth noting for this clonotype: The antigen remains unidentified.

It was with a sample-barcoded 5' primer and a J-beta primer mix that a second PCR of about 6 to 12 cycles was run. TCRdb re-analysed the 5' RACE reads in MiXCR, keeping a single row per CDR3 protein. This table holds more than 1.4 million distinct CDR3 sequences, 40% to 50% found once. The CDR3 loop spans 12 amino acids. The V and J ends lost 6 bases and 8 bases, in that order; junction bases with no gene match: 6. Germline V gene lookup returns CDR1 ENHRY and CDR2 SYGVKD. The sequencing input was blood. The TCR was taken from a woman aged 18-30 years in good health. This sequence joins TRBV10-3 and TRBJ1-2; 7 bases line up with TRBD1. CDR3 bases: TGTGCCATCAGCCCCACAGGGGACGGCTACACCTTC. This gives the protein CAISPTGDGYTF.